This TCR beta chain comes out of a study of T cells after yellow fever vaccination. Study summary: SMART-Seq v4 Ultra Low Input prepared libraries from low-cell fractions.

General study results and limits: Relatively few clonotypes were ones that appeared in both CD4 and CD8 compartments. Secondary responses were weaker yet peaked faster, day 5 versus 15. Post-booster reappearance was seen for most primary-vaccination clones (roughly 97% CD4, roughly 91% CD8).

Trimming removed 2 bases at V and 1 base at J, with 5 bases between. The CDR3 has 13 residues. Germline values: CDR1 LNHDA, CDR2 SQIVND (reference sequence). Concerning this clonotype itself: The antigen is not known.

TCRdb itself ran the 5' RACE reads through MiXCR, one entry per CDR3 protein. The table has about 340,000 distinct CDR3 sequences, under 15% seen once. The sample here was CD4+ T cells sorted from PBMCs, taken 15 days after the yellow fever booster vaccination. The sequence derives from a man aged 18 to 30 who received the YFV17D yellow fever vaccine. V and J are TRBV19 and TRBJ1-1, with unresolved D. CDR3 nucleotides: TGTGCCAGTAGTATATCAGAGAACACTGAAGCTTTCTTT. It is translated as CASSISENTEAFF.